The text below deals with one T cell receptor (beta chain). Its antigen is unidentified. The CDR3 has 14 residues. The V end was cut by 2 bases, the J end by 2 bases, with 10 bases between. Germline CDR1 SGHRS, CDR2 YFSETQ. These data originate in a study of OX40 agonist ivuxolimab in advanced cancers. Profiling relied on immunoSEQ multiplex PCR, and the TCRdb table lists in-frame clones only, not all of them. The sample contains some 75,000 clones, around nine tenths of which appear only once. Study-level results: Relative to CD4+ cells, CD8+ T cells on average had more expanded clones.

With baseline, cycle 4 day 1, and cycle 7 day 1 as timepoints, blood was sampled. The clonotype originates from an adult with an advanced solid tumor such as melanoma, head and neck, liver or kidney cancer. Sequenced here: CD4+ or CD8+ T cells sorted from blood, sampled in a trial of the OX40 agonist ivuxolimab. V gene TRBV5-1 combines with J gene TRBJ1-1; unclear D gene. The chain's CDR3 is CASSFQTSNTEAFF. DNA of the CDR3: TGCGCCAGCAGCTTCCAGACATCAAACACTGAAGCTTTCTTT.